This is a list of T cell receptor beta chains from one sample in a study of CD8 T cells in Susac syndrome. TCRdb called the immunoSEQ multiplex PCR reads again in MiXCR, with one record for every CDR3 protein. Here the sample spans approximately 160,000 distinct CDR3 sequences, approximately 93% being singletons. The sequencing sample was made of CD4+ T cells from PBMCs. The source of these receptors is a human donor with multiple sclerosis. Each CDR3 is given with its conserved first and last residue. A D gene is named only where the DNA matches it firmly. Clone size is shown for a subset of rows, as once, few, many or a class of expanded clone.

D gene	V gene	clone size	J gene	CDR3 DNA	CDR3 protein
.	TRBV10-3	.	TRBJ2-7	TGTGCCATCAGTGGGGCCGTCCAAGCCTACGAGCAGTACTTC	CAISGAVQAYEQYF
.	TRBV12-3/TRBV12-4	.	TRBJ2-7	TGTGCCAGCAGCCCGACCTCCGGGGCTTACGAGCAGTACTTC	CASSPTSGAYEQYF
.	TRBV5-1	.	TRBJ1-5	TGCGCCAGCAGCTTGGAACCTGATCAGCCCCAGCATTTT	CASSLEPDQPQHF
.	TRBV23-1	.	TRBJ2-6	TGCGCCAGCAGGACTTTCAACGTCCTGACTTTC	CASRTFNVLTF
.	TRBV4-3	.	TRBJ2-7	TGCGCCAGCAGCCAAACCCCCGGAGGGAACTACGAGCAGTACTTC	CASSQTPGGNYEQYF
.	TRBV20-1	.	TRBJ1-4	TGCAGTGCTAGAGGGGGCAGTTGGAATGAAAAACTGTTTTTT	CSARGGSWNEKLFF
TRBD1	TRBV6-2/TRBV6-3	.	TRBJ2-1	TGTGCCAGCAGCCTCGGGACAGGGCCCTACAATGAGCAGTTCTTC	CASSLGTGPYNEQFF
TRBD1	TRBV2	.	TRBJ1-2	TGTGCCAGCAGAGAGCTTGGGACAGGGGTTAACTATGGCTACACCTTC	CASRELGTGVNYGYTF
.	TRBV6-2/TRBV6-3	few	TRBJ2-5	TGTGCCAGCAGTTACCGGGAGGAGACCCAGTACTTC	CASSYREETQYF
.	TRBV6-5	.	TRBJ1-4	TGTGCCAGCAGGGTCAGGGGCCCTAATGAAAAACTGTTTTTT	CASRVRGPNEKLFF
.	TRBV7-2	.	TRBJ1-1	TGTGCCAGCAGCTCCCGGTTTAGCACTGAAGCTTTCTTT	CASSSRFSTEAFF
.	TRBV5-1	.	TRBJ1-1	TGCGCCAGCAGCTTGAGCCAACAGGAGAACACTGAAGCTTTCTTT	CASSLSQQENTEAFF
.	TRBV29-1	.	TRBJ1-1	TGCAGCGCACAGTTGATGAACACTGAAGCTTTCTTT	CSAQLMNTEAFF
.	TRBV30	.	TRBJ1-1	TGTGCCTGGAGCGTCGGGGCTTTAGCTTTCTTT	CAWSVGALAFF
TRBD2	TRBV28	.	TRBJ2-5	TGTGCCCCCCCCACACTAGCGGGAGACCTTTGCAAAGAGACCCAGTACTTC	CAPPTLAGDLCKETQYF
TRBD1	TRBV7-9	.	TRBJ2-5	TGTGCCAGCAGCTTGGGGACAGACATACAAGAGACCCAGTACTTC	CASSLGTDIQETQYF
TRBD1	TRBV18	.	TRBJ1-1	TGTGCCAGCTCACGACCATCTTTGACAGGGACTACTGAAGCTTTCTTT	CASSRPSLTGTTEAFF
.	TRBV27	.	TRBJ1-5	TGTGCCAGCAGTTCGGGACCGTTCGGGGCAGGGAGAAATCAGCCCCAGCATTTT	CASSSGPFGAGRNQPQHF
TRBD1	TRBV4-3	.	TRBJ2-5	TGCGCCAGCAGCCAATTTAAGACAGGGGGCGCTTGGGAGACCCAGTACTTC	CASSQFKTGGAWETQYF
.	TRBV2	.	TRBJ2-5	TGTGCCAGCAGCGCCCAGGGGTGGCAAGAGACCCAGTACTTC	CASSAQGWQETQYF
.	TRBV14	.	TRBJ1-2	TGTGCCAGCAGCGCTGTACAGGGAGGGAGCTACACCTTC	CASSAVQGGSYTF
.	TRBV7-2	once	TRBJ1-5	TGTGCCAGCAGCGCCGGGGGGGAATATCAGCCCCAGCATTTT	CASSAGGEYQPQHF
.	TRBV5-5	.	TRBJ2-6	TGTGCCAGCAGCTTGGTTACCTCTGGGGCCAACGTCCTGACTTTC	CASSLVTSGANVLTF
TRBD1	TRBV29-1	.	TRBJ2-5	TGCAGCGTTGAAGCGGGACAGGGTGGAGAGACCCAGTACTTC	CSVEAGQGGETQYF
.	TRBV2	.	TRBJ1-2	TGTGCCAGCAGTGAAGCGCTTGGGCAGGGGCTTCTCTATGGCTACACCTTC	CASSEALGQGLLYGYTF
.	TRBV30	.	TRBJ2-2	TGTGCCTGGGACAGTGGGACGGTGAACACCGGGGAGCTGTTTTTT	CAWDSGTVNTGELFF
.	TRBV30	.	TRBJ1-1	TGTGCCTGGAGGGTACTGGACCGGGCTTTCTTT	CAWRVLDRAFF
TRBD1	TRBV20-1	.	TRBJ1-1	TGCAGTGCTAGACCGAACAGGGGTGAAGCTTTCTTT	CSARPNRGEAFF
.	TRBV15	.	TRBJ2-5	TGTGCCACCAGCAGAGATCCATCGTACCAAGAGACCCAGTACTTC	CATSRDPSYQETQYF
.	TRBV4-1	.	TRBJ2-1	TGCGCCAGCAGCCAAGATCCGGGTTCATACAATGAGCAGTTCTTC	CASSQDPGSYNEQFF
TRBD2	TRBV29-1	.	TRBJ2-2	TGCAGCGTTGTCCCCCTAGCGGGGGACACCGGGGAGCTGTTTTTT	CSVVPLAGDTGELFF
.	TRBV2	.	TRBJ2-3	TGTGCCAGCAGTGAAGGGTTGACAGATACGCAGTATTTT	CASSEGLTDTQYF
TRBD1	TRBV4-1	once	TRBJ2-7	TGCGCCAGCAGCCAAGGGGGACAGGCACGCGCCAGCTCCTACGAGCAGTACTTC	CASSQGGQARASSYEQYF
TRBD2	TRBV12-3/TRBV12-4	once	TRBJ2-1	TGTGCCAGCATCGGCCTAGCGGGAGGTGAGCAGTTCTTC	CASIGLAGGEQFF